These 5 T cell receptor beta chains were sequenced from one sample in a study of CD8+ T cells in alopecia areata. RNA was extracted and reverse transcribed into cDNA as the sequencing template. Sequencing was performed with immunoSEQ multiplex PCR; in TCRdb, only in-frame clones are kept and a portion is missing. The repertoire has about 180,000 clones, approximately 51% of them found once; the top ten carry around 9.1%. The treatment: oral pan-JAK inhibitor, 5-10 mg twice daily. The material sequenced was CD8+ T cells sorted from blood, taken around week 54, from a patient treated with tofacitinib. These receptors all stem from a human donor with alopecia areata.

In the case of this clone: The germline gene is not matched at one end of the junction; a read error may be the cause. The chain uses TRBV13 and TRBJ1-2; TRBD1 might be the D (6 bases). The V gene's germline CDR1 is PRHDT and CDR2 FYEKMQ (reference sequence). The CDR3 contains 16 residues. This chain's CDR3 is CASSLGGAETNYGYTF. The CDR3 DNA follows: TGTGCCAGCAGCCTAGGGGGGGCAGAGACTAACTATGGCTACACCTTC.

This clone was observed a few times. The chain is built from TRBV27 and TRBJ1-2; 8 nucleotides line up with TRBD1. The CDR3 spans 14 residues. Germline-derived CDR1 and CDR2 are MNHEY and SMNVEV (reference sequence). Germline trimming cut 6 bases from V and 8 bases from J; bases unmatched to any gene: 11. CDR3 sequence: CASRPGQGISGYTF. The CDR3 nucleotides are TGTGCCAGCAGACCCGGACAGGGAATCTCGGGCTACACCTTC.

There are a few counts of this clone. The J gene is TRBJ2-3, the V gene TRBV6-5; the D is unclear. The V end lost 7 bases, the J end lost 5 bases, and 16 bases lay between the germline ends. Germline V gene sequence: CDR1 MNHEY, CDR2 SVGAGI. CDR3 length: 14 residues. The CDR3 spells CASNSPLDGDTQYF. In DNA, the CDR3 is TGTGCCAGCAACAGCCCCCTGGATGGAGATACGCAGTATTTT.

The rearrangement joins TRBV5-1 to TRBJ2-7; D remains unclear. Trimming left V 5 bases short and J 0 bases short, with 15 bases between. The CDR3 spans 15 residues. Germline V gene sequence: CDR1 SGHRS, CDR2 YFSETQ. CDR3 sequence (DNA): TGCGCCAGCAGTGGTTGGGTGAAGGACTCCTACGAGCAGTACTTC. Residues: CASSGWVKDSYEQYF.

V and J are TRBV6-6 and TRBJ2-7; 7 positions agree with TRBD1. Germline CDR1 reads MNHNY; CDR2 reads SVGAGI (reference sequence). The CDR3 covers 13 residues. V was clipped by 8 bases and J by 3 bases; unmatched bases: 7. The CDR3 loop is CASRPGQIYEQYF. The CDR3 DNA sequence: TGTGCCAGCCGACCGGGACAGATCTACGAGCAGTACTTC.